The rows below give T cell receptor beta chains drawn from one sample of a study of CD8+ T cells in alopecia areata. Assay used: immunoSEQ multiplex PCR; TCRdb lists only in-frame clones, some missing. This table has about 120,000 clones, 53% appearing once. Material: CD4+ T cells sorted from blood, obtained at week 4, from a patient treated with tofacitinib. Receptors originate from a human donor with alopecia areata. Each CDR3 is given with its conserved first and last residue. A D gene is named only where the DNA matches it firmly. Size is omitted from some rows. Given values are once, few, many or a class for expanded clones.

size: few; V: TRBV18; J: TRBJ2-7; D: .; DNA: TGTGCCAGCTCACCAGTACAGGGAGAGCAGTACTTC; CDR3: CASSPVQGEQYF
size: .; V: TRBV2; J: TRBJ1-2; D: .; DNA: TGTGCCAGCAGGGGTGTACACAGGGATGGCTACACCTTC; CDR3: CASRGVHRDGYTF
size: .; V: TRBV7-2; J: TRBJ2-5; D: .; DNA: TGTGCCAGCAGCCCCCTCGGAGAGACCCAGTACTTC; CDR3: CASSPLGETQYF
size: .; V: TRBV11-2; J: TRBJ1-2; D: .; DNA: TGTGCCAGCAGCTTAGTGGGCAGGGGCCAAAATAATGGCTACACCTTC; CDR3: CASSLVGRGQNNGYTF
size: .; V: TRBV7-2; J: TRBJ1-3; D: .; DNA: TGTGCCAGCAGCTTAGACGGAGCCTCTGGAAACACCATATATTTT; CDR3: CASSLDGASGNTIYF
size: few; V: TRBV30; J: TRBJ2-1; D: .; DNA: TGTGCCTGGAGTGCATGGGGGAATAATGAGCAGTTCTTC; CDR3: CAWSAWGNNEQFF
size: .; V: TRBV30; J: TRBJ1-6; D: .; DNA: TGTGCCTGGACGGGACTGATTAATTCACCCCTCCACTTT; CDR3: CAWTGLINSPLHF
size: few; V: TRBV29-1; J: TRBJ1-2; D: .; DNA: TGCAGCGTTGAGTTGACAGCCAGCCCCTATGGCTACACCTTC; CDR3: CSVELTASPYGYTF
size: .; V: TRBV29-1; J: TRBJ2-7; D: TRBD1; DNA: TGCAGCGTTGGGACAGGGAAAGACTACGAGCAGTACTTC; CDR3: CSVGTGKDYEQYF
size: .; V: TRBV7-2; J: TRBJ1-1; D: .; DNA: TGTGCCAGCAGCTCCCTCTATTGGTCGGGTGAAGCTTTCTTT; CDR3: CASSSLYWSGEAFF
size: once; V: TRBV29-1; J: TRBJ2-3; D: TRBD2; DNA: TGCAGCGTTGCTAGCGGGAGGTCAGATACGCAGTATTTT; CDR3: CSVASGRSDTQYF
size: .; V: TRBV29-1; J: TRBJ1-1; D: TRBD1; DNA: TGCAGCGTCCCGGGACAGGGGAACACTGAAGCTTTCTTT; CDR3: CSVPGQGNTEAFF
size: .; V: TRBV6-5; J: TRBJ2-7; D: .; DNA: TGTGCCAGCAGTTACTCGCAGGGTCTTCACGAGCAGTACTTC; CDR3: CASSYSQGLHEQYF
size: .; V: TRBV5-1; J: TRBJ2-5; D: TRBD1; DNA: TGCGCCAGCAGCTTGGCAGACAGGGCTGGAGAGACCCAGTACTTC; CDR3: CASSLADRAGETQYF
size: .; V: TRBV18; J: TRBJ2-7; D: TRBD1; DNA: TGTGCCAGCTCAGGACAGGGAAGCAACGAGCAGTACTTC; CDR3: CASSGQGSNEQYF
size: few; V: TRBV28; J: TRBJ1-5; D: TRBD1; DNA: TGTGCCAGCAGTTTATCGGGACAGGGGGCGAGTCAGCCCCAGCATTTT; CDR3: CASSLSGQGASQPQHF
size: .; V: TRBV7-9; J: TRBJ1-2; D: .; DNA: TGTGCCAGCAGACCGGTTGAGAGGAGAGGCGACTATGGCTACACCTTC; CDR3: CASRPVERRGDYGYTF
size: .; V: TRBV30; J: TRBJ2-7; D: TRBD1; DNA: TGTGCCTGGAGTGTACAGGGGGCGCGAGAGCAGTACTTC; CDR3: CAWSVQGAREQYF
size: .; V: TRBV5-5; J: TRBJ1-5; D: .; DNA: TGTGCCAGCAGCTTGCAGGGAGGGCAGCCCCAGCATTTT; CDR3: CASSLQGGQPQHF
size: .; V: TRBV29-1; J: TRBJ2-7; D: .; DNA: TGCAGCGTTGAGGCGGGGCCCGAGCAGTACTTC; CDR3: CSVEAGPEQYF
size: .; V: TRBV30; J: TRBJ2-1; D: TRBD2; DNA: TGTGCCTGGACCCAGACCGGGACTAGCACCGAGTTCTTC; CDR3: CAWTQTGTSTEFF
size: .; V: TRBV7-9; J: TRBJ2-3; D: TRBD1; DNA: TGTGCCAGCAGCTCCTCGGACAGGGGGCGATCAGATACGCAGTATTTT; CDR3: CASSSSDRGRSDTQYF
size: few; V: TRBV29-1; J: TRBJ1-5; D: TRBD1; DNA: TGCAGCGTGGGGACAGCTACGAATCAGCCCCAGCATTTT; CDR3: CSVGTATNQPQHF
size: few; V: TRBV25-1; J: TRBJ2-5; D: .; DNA: TGTGCCAGCAGTGATCCCAGGTGGGAGACCCAGTACTTC; CDR3: CASSDPRWETQYF
size: few; V: TRBV7-2; J: TRBJ1-2; D: .; DNA: TGTGCCAGCAGCTATCCCCAGTCCAGGCTTTACGGCTACACCTTC; CDR3: CASSYPQSRLYGYTF
size: .; V: TRBV2; J: TRBJ2-1; D: .; DNA: TGTGCCAGCAGTGGGTTGTTCTTGGGTGAGCAGTTCTTC; CDR3: CASSGLFLGEQFF
size: few; V: TRBV29-1; J: TRBJ1-5; D: TRBD1; DNA: TGCAGCGCTACCGGGACAGGGAATCAGCCCCAGCATTTT; CDR3: CSATGTGNQPQHF
size: .; V: TRBV29-1; J: TRBJ2-7; D: TRBD1; DNA: TGCAGCGCCTTGGACAGGGTCGACGAGCAGTACTTC; CDR3: CSALDRVDEQYF
size: .; V: TRBV30; J: TRBJ1-2; D: .; DNA: TGTGCCTGGAGTGTACTACACTATGGCTACACCTTC; CDR3: CAWSVLHYGYTF
size: .; V: TRBV5-6; J: TRBJ2-2; D: TRBD1; DNA: TGTGCCAGCAGCTTGTATCAGGGGGCGAGCACCGGGGAGCTGTTTTTT; CDR3: CASSLYQGASTGELFF
size: once; V: TRBV5-6; J: TRBJ2-7; D: .; DNA: TGTGCCAGCAGCTCGGTGACCTACGAGCAGTACTTC; CDR3: CASSSVTYEQYF
size: few; V: TRBV7-3; J: TRBJ1-3; D: .; DNA: TGTGCCAGCAGCCTCGGACCTGGAAACACCATATATTTT; CDR3: CASSLGPGNTIYF
size: few; V: TRBV7-9; J: TRBJ2-5; D: TRBD2; DNA: TGTGCCAGCAGCTTAGGACAGCGGGAACTCCAAGAGACCCAGTACTTC; CDR3: CASSLGQRELQETQYF
size: .; V: TRBV30; J: TRBJ1-4; D: .; DNA: TGTGCCTGGAGTGAGGCGGGGAAGGGGACAACTAATGAAAAACTGTTTTTT; CDR3: CAWSEAGKGTTNEKLFF
size: .; V: TRBV30; J: TRBJ2-5; D: TRBD2; DNA: TGTGCCTGGAGTCCCGGGACTAGCGGGAGAGGGGAGACCCAGTACTTC; CDR3: CAWSPGTSGRGETQYF
size: .; V: TRBV4-2; J: TRBJ2-3; D: TRBD2; DNA: TGTGCCAGCAGCCAAGGACTAGCGGGGGCGACATATACGCAGTATTTT; CDR3: CASSQGLAGATYTQYF
size: .; V: TRBV29-1; J: TRBJ1-1; D: .; DNA: TGCAGCCTCTACGGTCCCGGGACTGTGGGAGAAGCTTTCTTT; CDR3: CSLYGPGTVGEAFF
size: few; V: TRBV4-2; J: TRBJ1-1; D: .; DNA: TGTGCCAGCAGCTCCAGACCGAACACTGAAGCTTTCTTT; CDR3: CASSSRPNTEAFF
size: few; V: TRBV5-1; J: TRBJ2-1; D: .; DNA: TGCGCCAGCAGCTTGGGCGGGCGATTTACCAATGAGCAGTTCTTC; CDR3: CASSLGGRFTNEQFF
size: .; V: TRBV29-1; J: TRBJ2-1; D: TRBD2; DNA: TGCAGCGTCGATGCGGGGGGCCCAAATGAGCAGTTCTTC; CDR3: CSVDAGGPNEQFF
size: .; V: TRBV6-4; J: TRBJ2-7; D: TRBD2; DNA: TGTGCCAGCAGTCGGACTAGCGGGTACGAGCAGTACTTC; CDR3: CASSRTSGYEQYF
size: once; V: TRBV4-2; J: TRBJ2-3; D: TRBD2; DNA: TGTGCCAGCAGCCTTAGGCACGCTAGCGGGTATTCACCAGATACGCAGTATTTT; CDR3: CASSLRHASGYSPDTQYF
size: .; V: TRBV9; J: TRBJ2-7; D: .; DNA: TGTGCCAGCAGCGGCGGGGACGGAACCTACGAGCAGTACTTC; CDR3: CASSGGDGTYEQYF
size: few; V: TRBV5-1; J: TRBJ2-7; D: TRBD2; DNA: TGCGCCAGCAGCTTCTCTGGGGTAGCGGGAAGCTACGAGCAGTACTTC; CDR3: CASSFSGVAGSYEQYF
size: .; V: TRBV5-1; J: TRBJ2-1; D: TRBD1; DNA: TGCGCCAGCAGCTCGGGACAGGTTTTCGATGAGCAGTTCTTC; CDR3: CASSSGQVFDEQFF
size: few; V: TRBV29-1; J: TRBJ2-2; D: .; DNA: TGCAGCGTCCCCGGGGCAGGGTCTTACGGTACCGGGGAGCTGTTTTTT; CDR3: CSVPGAGSYGTGELFF
size: few; V: TRBV4-1; J: TRBJ1-1; D: .; DNA: TGCGCCAGCAGCCAAGTCAGGGAGAACACTGAAGCTTTCTTT; CDR3: CASSQVRENTEAFF
size: .; V: TRBV2; J: TRBJ1-5; D: .; DNA: TGTGCCAGCAGTCCGACTCGAAGGGGACAGCCCCAGCATTTT; CDR3: CASSPTRRGQPQHF
size: .; V: TRBV4-2; J: TRBJ1-6; D: .; DNA: TGTGCCAGCAGCCAAGATAGGCAGGGTAGTTCACCCCTCCACTTT; CDR3: CASSQDRQGSSPLHF
size: once; V: TRBV4-1; J: TRBJ2-1; D: TRBD2; DNA: TGCGCCAGCAGCCAAGCGACTAGCGGGGGGGCCTACAATGAGCAGTTCTTC; CDR3: CASSQATSGGAYNEQFF
size: few; V: TRBV5-1; J: TRBJ2-2; D: TRBD1; DNA: TGCGCCAGCAGCGACCGGGACAGGGTATCCGGGGAGCTGTTTTTT; CDR3: CASSDRDRVSGELFF
size: .; V: TRBV30; J: TRBJ1-1; D: .; DNA: TGTGCCTGGAGCCGCCCCCCGAACACTGAAGCTTTCTTT; CDR3: CAWSRPPNTEAFF
size: .; V: TRBV18; J: TRBJ2-7; D: TRBD1; DNA: TGTGCCAGCTCCCAAGGGACAGAAACCTACGAGCAGTACTTC; CDR3: CASSQGTETYEQYF
size: .; V: TRBV4-1; J: TRBJ2-3; D: TRBD2; DNA: TGCGCCAGCAGCCACGCACTAGCGGGAGTCACAGATACGCAGTATTTT; CDR3: CASSHALAGVTDTQYF
size: .; V: TRBV5-1; J: TRBJ2-6; D: TRBD1; DNA: TGCGCCAGCAGCACCGGGACAGGAGGGTCCTCTGGGGCCAACGTCCTGACTTTC; CDR3: CASSTGTGGSSGANVLTF